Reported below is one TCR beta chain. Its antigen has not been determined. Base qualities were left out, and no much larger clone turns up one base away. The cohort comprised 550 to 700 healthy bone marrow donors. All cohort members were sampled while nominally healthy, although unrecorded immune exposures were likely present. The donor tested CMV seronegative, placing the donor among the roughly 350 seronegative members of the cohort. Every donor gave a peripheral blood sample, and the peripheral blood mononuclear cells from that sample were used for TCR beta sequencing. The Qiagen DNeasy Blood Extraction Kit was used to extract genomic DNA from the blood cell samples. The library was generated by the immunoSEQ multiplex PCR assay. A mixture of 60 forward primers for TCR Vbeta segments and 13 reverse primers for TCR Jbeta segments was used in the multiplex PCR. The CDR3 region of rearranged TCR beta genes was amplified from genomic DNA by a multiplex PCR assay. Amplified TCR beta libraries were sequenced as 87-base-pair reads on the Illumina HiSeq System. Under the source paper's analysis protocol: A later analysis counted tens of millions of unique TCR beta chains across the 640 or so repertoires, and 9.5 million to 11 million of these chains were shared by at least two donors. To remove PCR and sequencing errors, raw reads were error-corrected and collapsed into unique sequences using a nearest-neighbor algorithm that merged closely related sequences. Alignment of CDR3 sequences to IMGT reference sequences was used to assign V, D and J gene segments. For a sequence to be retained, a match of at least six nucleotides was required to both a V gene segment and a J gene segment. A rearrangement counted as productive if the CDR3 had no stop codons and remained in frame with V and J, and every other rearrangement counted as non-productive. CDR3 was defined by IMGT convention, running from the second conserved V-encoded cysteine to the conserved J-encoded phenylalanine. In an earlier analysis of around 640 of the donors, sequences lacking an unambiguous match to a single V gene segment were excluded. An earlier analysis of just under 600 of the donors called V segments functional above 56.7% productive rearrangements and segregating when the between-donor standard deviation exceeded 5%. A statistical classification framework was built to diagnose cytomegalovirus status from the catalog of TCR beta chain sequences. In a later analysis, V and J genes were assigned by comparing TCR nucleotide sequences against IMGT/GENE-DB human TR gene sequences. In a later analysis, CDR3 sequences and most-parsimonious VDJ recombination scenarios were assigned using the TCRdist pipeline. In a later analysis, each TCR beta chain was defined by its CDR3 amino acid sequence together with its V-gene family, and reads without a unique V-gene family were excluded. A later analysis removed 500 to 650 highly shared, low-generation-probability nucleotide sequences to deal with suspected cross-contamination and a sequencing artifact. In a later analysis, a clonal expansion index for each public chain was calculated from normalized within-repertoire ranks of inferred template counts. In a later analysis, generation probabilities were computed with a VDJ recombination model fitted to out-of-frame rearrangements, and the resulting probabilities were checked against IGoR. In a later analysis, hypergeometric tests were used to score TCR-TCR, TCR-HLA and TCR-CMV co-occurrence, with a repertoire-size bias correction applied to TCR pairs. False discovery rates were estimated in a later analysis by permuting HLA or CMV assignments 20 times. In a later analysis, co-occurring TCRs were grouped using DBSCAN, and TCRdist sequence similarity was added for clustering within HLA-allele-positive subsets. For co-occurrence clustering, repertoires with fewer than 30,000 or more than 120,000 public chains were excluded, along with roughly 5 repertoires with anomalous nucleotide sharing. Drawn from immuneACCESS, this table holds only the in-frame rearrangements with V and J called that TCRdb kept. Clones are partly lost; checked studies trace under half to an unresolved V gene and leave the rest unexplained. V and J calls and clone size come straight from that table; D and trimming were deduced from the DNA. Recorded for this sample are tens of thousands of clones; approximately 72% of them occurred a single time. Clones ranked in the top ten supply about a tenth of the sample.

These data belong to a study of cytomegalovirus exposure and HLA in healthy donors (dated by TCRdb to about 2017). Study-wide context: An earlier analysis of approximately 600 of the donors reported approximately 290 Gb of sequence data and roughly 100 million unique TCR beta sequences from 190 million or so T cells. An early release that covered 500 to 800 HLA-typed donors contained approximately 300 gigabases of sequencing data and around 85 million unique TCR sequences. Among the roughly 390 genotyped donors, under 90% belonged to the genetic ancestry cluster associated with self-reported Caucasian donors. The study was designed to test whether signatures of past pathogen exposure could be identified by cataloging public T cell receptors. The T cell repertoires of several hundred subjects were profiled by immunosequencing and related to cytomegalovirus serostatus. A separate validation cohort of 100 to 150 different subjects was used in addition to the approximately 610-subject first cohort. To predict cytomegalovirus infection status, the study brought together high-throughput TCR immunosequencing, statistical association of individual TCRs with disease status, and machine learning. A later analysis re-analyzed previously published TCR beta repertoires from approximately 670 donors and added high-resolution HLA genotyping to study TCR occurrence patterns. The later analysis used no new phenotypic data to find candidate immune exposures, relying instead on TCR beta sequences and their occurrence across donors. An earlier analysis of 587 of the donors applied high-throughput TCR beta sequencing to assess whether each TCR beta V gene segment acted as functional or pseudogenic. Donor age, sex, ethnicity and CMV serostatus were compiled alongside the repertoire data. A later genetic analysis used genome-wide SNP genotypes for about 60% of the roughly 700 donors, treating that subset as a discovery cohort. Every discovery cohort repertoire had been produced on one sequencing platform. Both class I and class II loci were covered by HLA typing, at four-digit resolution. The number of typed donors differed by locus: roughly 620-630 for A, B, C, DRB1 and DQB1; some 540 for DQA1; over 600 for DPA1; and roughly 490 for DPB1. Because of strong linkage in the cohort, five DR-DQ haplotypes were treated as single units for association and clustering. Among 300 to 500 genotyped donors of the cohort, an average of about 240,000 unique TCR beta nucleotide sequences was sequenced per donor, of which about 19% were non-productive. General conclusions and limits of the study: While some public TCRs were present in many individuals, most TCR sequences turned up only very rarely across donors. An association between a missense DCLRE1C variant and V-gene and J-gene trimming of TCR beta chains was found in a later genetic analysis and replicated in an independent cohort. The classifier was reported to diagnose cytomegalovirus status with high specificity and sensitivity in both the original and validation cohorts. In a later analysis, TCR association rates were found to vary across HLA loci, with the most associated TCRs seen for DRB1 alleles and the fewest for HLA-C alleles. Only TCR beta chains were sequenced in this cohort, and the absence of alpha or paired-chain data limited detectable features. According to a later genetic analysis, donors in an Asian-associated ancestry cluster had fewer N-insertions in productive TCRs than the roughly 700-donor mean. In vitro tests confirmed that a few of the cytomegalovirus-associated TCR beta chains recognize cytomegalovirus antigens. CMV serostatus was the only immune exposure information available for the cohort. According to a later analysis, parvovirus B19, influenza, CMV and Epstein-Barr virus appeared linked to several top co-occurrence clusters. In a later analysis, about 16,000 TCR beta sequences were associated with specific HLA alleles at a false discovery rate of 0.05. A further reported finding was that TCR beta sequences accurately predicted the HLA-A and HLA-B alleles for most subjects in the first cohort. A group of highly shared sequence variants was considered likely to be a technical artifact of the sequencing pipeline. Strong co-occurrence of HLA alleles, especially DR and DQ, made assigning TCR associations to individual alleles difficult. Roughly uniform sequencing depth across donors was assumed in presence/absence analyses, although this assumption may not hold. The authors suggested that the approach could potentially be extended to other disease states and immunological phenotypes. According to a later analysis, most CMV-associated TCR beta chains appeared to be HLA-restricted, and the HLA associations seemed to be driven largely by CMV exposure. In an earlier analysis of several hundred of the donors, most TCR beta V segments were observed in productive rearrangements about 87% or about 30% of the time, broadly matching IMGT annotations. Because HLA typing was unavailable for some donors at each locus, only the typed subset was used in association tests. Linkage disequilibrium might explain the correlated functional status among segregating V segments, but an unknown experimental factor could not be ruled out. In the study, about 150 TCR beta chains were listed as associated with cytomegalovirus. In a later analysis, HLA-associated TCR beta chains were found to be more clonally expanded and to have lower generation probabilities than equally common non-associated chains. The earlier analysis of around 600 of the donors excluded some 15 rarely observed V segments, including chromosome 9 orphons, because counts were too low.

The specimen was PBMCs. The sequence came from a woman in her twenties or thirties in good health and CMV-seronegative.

The bases read TGCAGGTTATTTTTCGGTGAAGCTTTCTTT. Translated, it gives CRLFFGEAFF. The rearrangement combines TRBV20-1 with TRBJ1-1; no D gene call is confident. Based on the germline V gene (reference sequence), the CDR1 and CDR2 sequences are DFQATT and SNEGSKA. The cysteine opens and the phenylalanine closes a CDR3 of 10 amino acids. Solely the CDR3 DNA is kept, with 30 bases framed from the first base.